This T cell receptor (beta chain) was captured in a study of identical twins (dated by TCRdb to about 2016). At the level of the whole study: To test whether fetal clonotypes persist, this study deep-sequenced TCR alpha and beta repertoires from monozygotic twins, from unrelated adults of various ages, and from cord blood. To rule out contamination, the twin experiments were replicated at different times with different library preparation protocols.

The study at large found these results: Conclusions relied on cross-sectional statistical analysis, since the same donors could not be followed over many years. Out-of-frame TCR alpha sequences shared between twins showed an excess of low generation-probability sequences compared with coincidental sharing between unrelated individuals. Excess twin sharing in beta out-of-frame sequences was weaker because fewer shared sequences lowered the signal-to-noise ratio. Abundant cord blood beta clonotypes had fewer insertions, young adult naive repertoires showed a similar but weaker trend, and memory repertoires showed no such trend. Zero-insertion analyses could be partly confounded by invariant T cells such as MAIT and iNKT, though diverse VJ usage argued against such confounding for most clonotypes. Recombination models systematically underestimated out-of-frame TCR alpha sharing in monozygotic twins but agreed with sharing between unrelated individuals.

The library was produced with 5' RACE. The reads were generated on an Illumina HiSeq 2000. Template switching introduced a universal primer binding site; the final cDNA contained a unique molecular identifier, enabling accurate counting of TCR cDNA molecules. First-strand cDNA for TCR alpha and beta chains was synthesized from specific primers in the conserved constant-segment region. To control for contamination, each cDNA library was double barcoded with a SMART-Mk sample barcode plus Illumina barcodes. TruSeq adapter sequences along with Illumina sample barcodes were introduced in two successive PCR steps. The Illumina HiSeq platform was used with custom primers to sequence TCR alpha and beta cDNA libraries. As for the original processing: MiGEC processed the raw reads to extract unique molecular identifiers, while MiXCR was used to determine the CDR3 positions. Recombination models were inferred per individual with the repgenHMM and IGoR tools using an EM algorithm. Shared clonotypes were analyzed with the tcR package in R, and sharing was normalized by the product of cloneset sizes. To study raw recombination free of thymic and clonal selection effects, out-of-frame nonproductive sequences were analyzed. TCRdb reprocessed the public reads (quality trimming at Q25 with fastp, clone calling with MiXCR) and kept in-frame beta chains. CDR3 protein duplicates are merged, each entry listing the most common genes and DNA. The V and J calls and clone size come from TCRdb's table, not from the authors' own analysis. The table for this sample lists 200,000 to 250,000 distinct CDR3 sequences; roughly 7.5% of them were counted only once. The leading ten clones occupy about 2% of the sample.

Trimming takes 10 bases from V and 10 bases from J, and the germline ends sit 14 bases apart. The germline V gene (reference sequence) specifies MNHNY as CDR1 and SVGAGI as CDR2. Spanning cysteine to phenylalanine, the CDR3 consists of 11 amino acids. The sequence is cut down to CDR3 DNA, 33 bases in frame from base 1. All donors were healthy Caucasians. The twin cohort comprised three pairs of female monozygotic twins, all aged roughly 18 to 29 years. Miltenyi CD45RO+ enrichment and human naive T-cell isolation kits were used to isolate memory (CD45RO+) and naive T cells from PBMC. Note on this clonotype: The antigen it recognizes is unknown. Nothing much larger sits one base from this clone, and base qualities are not available.

These data also featured in a second study, about yellow fever vaccine responses in identical twins. The second study also describes: According to the authors, in identical twins the way T cells responded to vaccination appeared partly convergent and partly personalized. Focusing on identical twins, the study followed the T cell clones that responded to the vaccine, and did so with precision.

The V and J segments used are TRBV6-6 and TRBJ2-1, with no reliable assignment of the D segment. Sample: memory (CD45RO+) T cells sorted from blood. This specimen's cell subset or site label, per the study, means: CD45RO+ enriched T cells. The receptor's source is a woman between 18 and 29 years old in good health. The CDR3 loop reads CATSSLDEQFF. In nucleotides, the sequence is TGTGCCACCTCAAGTCTAGACGAGCAGTTCTTC.